This T cell receptor (beta chain) stems from a study of blood T cell repertoires in COVID-19. This table comes from immunoSEQ multiplex PCR, and its TCRdb copy is limited to in-frame clones, with some not included. The sample consists of tens of thousands of clones, 85% to 95% of them appearing once. This CDR3 is 14 amino acids long. Germline V gives CDR1 SQVTM, CDR2 ANQGSEA. The V gene end was trimmed by 4 bases and the J gene end by 5 bases; junction bases not matched to a gene: 10. The sequenced sample was peripheral blood. This TCR derives from a human donor in a cohort sampled during active COVID-19. The genes are TRBV29-1 and TRBJ2-5; 7 bases agree with TRBD1. The DNA of the CDR3 is TGCAGCGTTGCAGGGGGTGATGTTGGGGAGACCCAGTACTTC. It translates to CSVAGGDVGETQYF.